This is a list of T cell receptor beta chains from one sample in a study of T cell repertoires in cytomegalovirus infection. TCRdb used MiXCR to reprocess the reads, holding one entry per CDR3 protein. Counted here are roughly 280,000 distinct CDR3 sequences, approximately 14% occurring once; the ten biggest clones make up 7% to 9.5%. The sequencing sample was made of PBMCs. The receptors shown here come from a human donor in good health (CMV status not recorded). Some clones in this sample may be carry-over from other donors' samples. The conserved cysteine and the conserved F or W are not part of the CDR3 here.

J,V,CDR3
TRBJ1-1,TRBV28,ATQGYTEAF
TRBJ2-7,TRBV7-2,ASSFSGGVSYEQY
TRBJ2-1,TRBV27,ASRTSGSLNEQF
TRBJ2-7,TRBV6-6,ASSYSPQAYEQY
TRBJ1-1,TRBV7-9,ASTRQRNGPTEAF
TRBJ2-1,TRBV3-1,ASSQEGGWDRPGNEQF
TRBJ1-5,TRBV19,ASSVQGEHQPQH
TRBJ1-5,TRBV7-3,ASSFRVQGAQPQH
TRBJ2-5,TRBV7-2,ASSLGLTSQY
TRBJ1-1,TRBV18,ASSPLGAANTEAF
TRBJ2-1,TRBV6-1,ASGGGFGLGYNEQF
TRBJ2-1,TRBV7-2,ASSLAPQQNEQF
TRBJ2-2,TRBV4-3,ASSQDAGLNTGELF
TRBJ2-1,TRBV7-9,ASSERDKNNEQF
TRBJ2-4,TRBV28,ASSFSRHVAKNIQY
TRBJ2-7,TRBV28,ASSTGGARGSLMVEQY
TRBJ2-2,TRBV2,ASKEQGPSGELF
TRBJ2-7,TRBV27,ASSPLAGTYEQY